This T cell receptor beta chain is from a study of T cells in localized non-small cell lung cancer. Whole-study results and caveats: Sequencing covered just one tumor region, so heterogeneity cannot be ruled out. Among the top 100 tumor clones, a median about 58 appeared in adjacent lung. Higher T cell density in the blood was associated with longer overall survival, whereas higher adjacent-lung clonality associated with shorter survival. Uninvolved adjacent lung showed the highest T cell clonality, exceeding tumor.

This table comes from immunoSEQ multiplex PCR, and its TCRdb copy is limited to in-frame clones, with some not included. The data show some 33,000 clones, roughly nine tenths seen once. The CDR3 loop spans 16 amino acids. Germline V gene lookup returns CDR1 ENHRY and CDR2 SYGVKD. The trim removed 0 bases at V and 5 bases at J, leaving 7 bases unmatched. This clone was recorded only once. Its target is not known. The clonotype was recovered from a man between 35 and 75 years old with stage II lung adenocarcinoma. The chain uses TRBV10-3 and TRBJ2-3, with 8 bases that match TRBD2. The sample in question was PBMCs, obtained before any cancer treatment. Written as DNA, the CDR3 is TGTGCCATCAGTGAGTCATCGGCGGGAGGAGGAGATACGCAGTATTTT. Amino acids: CAISESSAGGGDTQYF.